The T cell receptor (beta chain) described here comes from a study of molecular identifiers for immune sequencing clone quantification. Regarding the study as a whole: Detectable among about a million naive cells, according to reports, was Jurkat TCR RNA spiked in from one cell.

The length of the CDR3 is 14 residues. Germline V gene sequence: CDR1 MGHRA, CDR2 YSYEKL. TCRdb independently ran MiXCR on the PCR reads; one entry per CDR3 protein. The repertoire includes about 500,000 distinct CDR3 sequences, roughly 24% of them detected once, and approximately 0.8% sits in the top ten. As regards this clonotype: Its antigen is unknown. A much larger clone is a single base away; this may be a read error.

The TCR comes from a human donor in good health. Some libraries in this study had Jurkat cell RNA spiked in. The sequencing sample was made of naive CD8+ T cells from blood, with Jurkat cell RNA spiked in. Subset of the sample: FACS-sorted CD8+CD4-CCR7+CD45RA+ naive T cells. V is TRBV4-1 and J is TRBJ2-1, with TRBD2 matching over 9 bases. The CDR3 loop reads CARSQTTSGDEQFF. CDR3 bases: TGCGCCCGCAGCCAAACGACTAGCGGAGATGAGCAGTTCTTC.